This T cell receptor beta chain was sequenced during a study of OX40 agonist ivuxolimab in advanced cancers. Study-wide context: Ivuxolimab was an agonistic, fully human IgG2 monoclonal antibody directed against OX40 (CD134), a costimulatory receptor. Intravenous ivuxolimab was administered to patients every 2 weeks at six dose levels: 0.01, 0.1, 0.3, 1.5, 3 and 10 mg/kg. A male proportion of 82.7% and a mean age of about 60 years, ranging from 23 to 79, were recorded for the dose-escalation cohort. The paper reports the monotherapy dose-escalation portion (N = 52 patients) of the phase I ivuxolimab trial. Prior anti-PD-1, anti-PD-L1 or anti-CTLA-4 therapy was permitted, and roughly two fifths of dose-escalation patients had received checkpoint inhibitors. Peripheral TCRbeta sequencing was intended to test whether TCR sequence diversity was altered and clonal T-cell expansion was caused by ivuxolimab. Partial responses were achieved by three dose-escalation patients, of whom one had hepatocellular carcinoma and two had cutaneous melanoma. Among the roughly 50 dose-escalation patients, around 20 had hepatocellular carcinoma, some 15 melanoma, 9 renal cell carcinoma and 9 head and neck cancer. What the study reported, not specific to this receptor: After ivuxolimab, CD8+ T cells had more expanded clones than CD4+ T cells on average. At doses of 0.1 to 3.0 mg/kg, clonal expansion of both CD4+ and CD8+ blood T cells was observed from baseline to week 6. Which antigens the clonally expanded peripheral T cells were specific for was not determined. In the 0.1-3.0 mg/kg groups, partial responders had among the lowest normalized peripheral clonal expansion, particularly in CD8+ T cells. Low levels of normalized T-cell clonal expansion were also seen in some patients who did not respond.

Patients with autoimmune disease history or receiving systemic immunosuppression were excluded from the trial. Peripheral blood for TCR sequencing was collected from all dose cohorts at baseline, on cycle 4 day 1, and on cycle 7 day 1. Samples came from an open-label, multicenter, first-in-human phase I dose-escalation trial of ivuxolimab. Adults with locally advanced or metastatic head and neck squamous cell, hepatocellular, melanoma or renal cell carcinoma were enrolled in the trial. Before TCR sequencing, CD4+ T cells and CD8+ T cells from peripheral blood were sorted into separate populations. On this clone itself: What this receptor recognizes is not known. Base qualities were left out, and no much larger clone turns up one base away.

The V and J ends are trimmed by 4 bases and 1 base, leaving 10 bases between them. The CDR3, cysteine through phenylalanine, is 15 amino acids long. Only CDR3 DNA remains: 45 bases, in frame from the first base. CDR1 and CDR2 are read off the germline V gene (reference sequence) as LNHDA and SQIVND. For sequencing of the TCRbeta CDR3 region, genomic DNA was extracted from the sorted cells. The immunoSEQ Assay was used to sequence the TCRbeta CDR3 regions. In its TCRdb copy, this immuneACCESS table keeps in-frame sequences only and misses some clones. Where compared with another copy, unresolved V genes explain less than half of these, and the others have no known cause. The sample has 45,000 or so clones on record, about 88% of them singletons. The ten top clones hold under 10% of the sample.

This specimen consisted of CD4+ or CD8+ T cells sorted from blood, obtained in a trial of the OX40 agonist ivuxolimab. The TCR originated in an adult with an advanced solid tumor such as melanoma, head and neck, liver or kidney cancer. In this chain, TRBV19 is recombined with TRBJ2-2; too little of a D gene remains to name it. CDR3 reads: CASSKVSQNTGELFF. The bases read TGTGCCAGTAGTAAGGTCTCTCAGAACACCGGGGAGCTGTTTTTT. The full variable domain, completed from the reference TRBV19 and TRBJ2-2 proteins outside the CDR3, reads DGGITQSPKYLFRKEGQNVTLSCEQNLNHDAMYWYRQDPGQGLRLIYYSQIVNDFQKGDIAEGYSVSREKKESFPLTVTSAQKNPTAFYLCASSKVSQNTGELFFGEGSRLTVL.